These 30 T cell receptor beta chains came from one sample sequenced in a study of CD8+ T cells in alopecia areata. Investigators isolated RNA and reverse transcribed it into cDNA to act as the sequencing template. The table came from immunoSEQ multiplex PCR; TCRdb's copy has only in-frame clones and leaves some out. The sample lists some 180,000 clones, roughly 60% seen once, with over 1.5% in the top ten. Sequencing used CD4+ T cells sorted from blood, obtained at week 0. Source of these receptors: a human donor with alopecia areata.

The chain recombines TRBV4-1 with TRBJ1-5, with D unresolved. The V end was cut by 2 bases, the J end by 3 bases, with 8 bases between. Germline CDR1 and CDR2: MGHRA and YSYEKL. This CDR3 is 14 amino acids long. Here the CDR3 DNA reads TGCGCCAGCAGCCAATGGCAGATCAATCAGCCCCAGCATTTT. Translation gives CASSQWQINQPQHF.

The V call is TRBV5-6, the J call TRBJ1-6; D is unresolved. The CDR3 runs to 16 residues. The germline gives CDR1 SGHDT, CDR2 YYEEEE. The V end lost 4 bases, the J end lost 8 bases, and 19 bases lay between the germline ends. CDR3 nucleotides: TGTGCCAGCAGCCGGAGTGCAAGAGGTTTTGATTCACCCCTCCACTTT. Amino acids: CASSRSARGFDSPLHF.

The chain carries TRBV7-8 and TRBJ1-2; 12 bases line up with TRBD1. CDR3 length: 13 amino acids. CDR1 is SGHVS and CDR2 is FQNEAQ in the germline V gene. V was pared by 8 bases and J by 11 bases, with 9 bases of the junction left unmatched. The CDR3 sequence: CASLGGQGASYTF. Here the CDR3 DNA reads TGTGCCAGCTTGGGGGGACAGGGGGCCTCGTACACCTTC.

CDR3 residues: CASSEYTGDTAAFSEQFF. CDR3 sequence (DNA): TGTGCCAGCAGTGAATATACCGGGGACACGGCCGCTTTCAGTGAGCAGTTCTTC. The chain links TRBV25-1 to TRBJ2-1; the D gene is possibly TRBD1 (6 bases). V lost 0 bases, J lost 9 bases, and 24 bases lay in between. There are 18 residues in the CDR3. The germline gives CDR1 MGHDK, CDR2 SYGVNS.

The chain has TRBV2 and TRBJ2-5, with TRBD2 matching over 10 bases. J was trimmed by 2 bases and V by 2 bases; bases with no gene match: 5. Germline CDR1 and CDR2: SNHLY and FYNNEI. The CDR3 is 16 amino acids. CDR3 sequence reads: CASSESPAGGQETQYF. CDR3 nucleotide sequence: TGTGCCAGCAGTGAAAGCCCAGCGGGGGGGCAAGAGACCCAGTACTTC.

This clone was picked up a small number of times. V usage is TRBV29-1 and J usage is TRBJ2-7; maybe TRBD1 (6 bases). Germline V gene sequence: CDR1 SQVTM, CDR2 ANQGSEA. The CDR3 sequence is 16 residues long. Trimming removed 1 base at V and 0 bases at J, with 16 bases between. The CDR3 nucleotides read TGCAGCGTTGAAGGGGACAATACAGGTTTCTCCTACGAGCAGTACTTC. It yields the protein CSVEGDNTGFSYEQYF.

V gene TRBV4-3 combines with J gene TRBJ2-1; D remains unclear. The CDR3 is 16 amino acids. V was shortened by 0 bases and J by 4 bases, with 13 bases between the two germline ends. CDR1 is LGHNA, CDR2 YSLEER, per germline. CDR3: CASSQDPGSPYNEQFF. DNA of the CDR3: TGCGCCAGCAGCCAAGATCCCGGCTCCCCTTACAATGAGCAGTTCTTC.

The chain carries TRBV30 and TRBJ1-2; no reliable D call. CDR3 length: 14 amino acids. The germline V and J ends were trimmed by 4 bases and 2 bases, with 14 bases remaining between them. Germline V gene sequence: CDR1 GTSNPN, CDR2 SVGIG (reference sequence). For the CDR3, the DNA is TGTGCCTGGAAGCAGAGAGCTCTCAACTATGGCTACACCTTC. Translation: CAWKQRALNYGYTF.

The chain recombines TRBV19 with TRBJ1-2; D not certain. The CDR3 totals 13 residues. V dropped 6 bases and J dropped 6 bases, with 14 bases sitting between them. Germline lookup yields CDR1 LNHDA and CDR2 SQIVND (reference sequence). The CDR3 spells CASRGLRVDGYTF. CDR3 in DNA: TGTGCCAGTAGGGGGTTGAGGGTCGATGGCTACACCTTC.

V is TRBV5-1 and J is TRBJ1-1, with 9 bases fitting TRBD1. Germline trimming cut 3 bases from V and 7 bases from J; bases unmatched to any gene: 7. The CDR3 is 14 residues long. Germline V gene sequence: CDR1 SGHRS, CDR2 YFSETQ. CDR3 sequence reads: CASSSTDRGDEAFF. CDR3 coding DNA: TGCGCCAGCAGCTCGACAGACAGGGGGGATGAAGCTTTCTTT.

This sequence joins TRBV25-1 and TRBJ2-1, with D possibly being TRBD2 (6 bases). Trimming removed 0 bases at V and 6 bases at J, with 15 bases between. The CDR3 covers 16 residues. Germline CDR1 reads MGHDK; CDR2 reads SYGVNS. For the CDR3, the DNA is TGTGCCAGCAGTGAATATTCCCCGACTAGAGTCAATGAGCAGTTCTTC. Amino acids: CASSEYSPTRVNEQFF.

The CDR3 DNA reads as TGCAGCGTTGGGTTCACAGTCTCCTACGAGCAGTACTTC. Its translation: CSVGFTVSYEQYF. The genes are TRBV29-1 and TRBJ2-7, with no clear D. V shed 4 bases and J shed 0 bases, with 10 bases lying between them. Germline assignment: CDR1 SQVTM and CDR2 ANQGSEA. There are 13 residues in the CDR3.

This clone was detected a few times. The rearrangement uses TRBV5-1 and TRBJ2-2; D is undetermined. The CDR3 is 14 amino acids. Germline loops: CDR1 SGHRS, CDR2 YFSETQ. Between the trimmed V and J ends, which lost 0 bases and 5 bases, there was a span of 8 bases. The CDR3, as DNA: TGCGCCAGCAGCTTGGGGCAAATTACCGGGGAGCTGTTTTTT. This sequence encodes CASSLGQITGELFF.

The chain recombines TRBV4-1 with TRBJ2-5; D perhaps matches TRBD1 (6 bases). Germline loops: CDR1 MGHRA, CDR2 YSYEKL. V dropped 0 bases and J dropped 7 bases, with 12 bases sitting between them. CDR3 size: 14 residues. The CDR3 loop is CASSQEEGTPTQYF. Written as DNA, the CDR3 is TGCGCCAGCAGCCAAGAAGAGGGGACACCGACCCAGTACTTC.

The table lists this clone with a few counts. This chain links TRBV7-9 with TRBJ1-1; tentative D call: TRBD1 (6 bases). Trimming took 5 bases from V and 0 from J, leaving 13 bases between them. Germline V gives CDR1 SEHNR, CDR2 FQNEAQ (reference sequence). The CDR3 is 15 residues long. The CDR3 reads CASSPQGGLNTEAFF. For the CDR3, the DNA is TGTGCCAGCAGCCCACAGGGAGGGCTGAACACTGAAGCTTTCTTT.

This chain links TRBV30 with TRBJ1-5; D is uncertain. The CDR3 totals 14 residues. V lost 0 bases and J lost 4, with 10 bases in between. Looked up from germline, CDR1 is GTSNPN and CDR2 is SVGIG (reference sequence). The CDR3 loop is CAWSVRVGNQPQHF. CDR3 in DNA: TGTGCCTGGAGTGTACGGGTGGGGAATCAGCCCCAGCATTTT.

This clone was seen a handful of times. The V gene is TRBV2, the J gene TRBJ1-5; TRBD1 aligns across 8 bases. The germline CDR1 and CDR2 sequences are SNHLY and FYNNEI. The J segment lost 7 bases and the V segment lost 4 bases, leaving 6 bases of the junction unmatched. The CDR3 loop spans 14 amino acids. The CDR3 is CASSVGTGGQPQHF. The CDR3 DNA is TGTGCCAGCAGTGTGGGGACAGGAGGACAGCCCCAGCATTTT. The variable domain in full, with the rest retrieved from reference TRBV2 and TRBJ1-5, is EPEVTQTPSHQVTQMGQEVILRCVPISNHLYFYWYRQILGQKVEFLVSFYNNEISEKSEIFDDQFSVERPDGSNFTLKIRSTKLEDSAMYFCASSVGTGGQPQHFGDGTRLSIL.

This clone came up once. CDR3 residues: CASSKDRVSTDTQYF. The CDR3 nucleotides read TGTGCCAGCAGCAAGGACAGGGTTAGCACAGATACGCAGTATTTT. This chain joins TRBV5-4 and TRBJ2-3; 8 nucleotides agree with TRBD1. J lost 0 bases, V lost 4 bases, and 4 bases had no gene match. This CDR3 is built from 15 residues. CDR1 SGHNT and CDR2 YYREEE come from the germline V gene (reference sequence).

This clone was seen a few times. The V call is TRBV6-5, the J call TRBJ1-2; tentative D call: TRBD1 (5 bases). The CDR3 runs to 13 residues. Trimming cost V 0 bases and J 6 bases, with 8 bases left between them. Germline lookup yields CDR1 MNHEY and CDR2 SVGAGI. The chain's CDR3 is CASSYSGDHGYTF. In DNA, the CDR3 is TGTGCCAGCAGTTACTCAGGGGATCATGGCTACACCTTC.

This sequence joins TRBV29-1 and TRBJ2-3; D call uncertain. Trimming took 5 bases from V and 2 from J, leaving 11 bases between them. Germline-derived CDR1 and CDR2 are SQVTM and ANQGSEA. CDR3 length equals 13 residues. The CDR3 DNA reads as TGCAGCGTTCGGGTGGGGTACACAGATACGCAGTATTTT. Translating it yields CSVRVGYTDTQYF.

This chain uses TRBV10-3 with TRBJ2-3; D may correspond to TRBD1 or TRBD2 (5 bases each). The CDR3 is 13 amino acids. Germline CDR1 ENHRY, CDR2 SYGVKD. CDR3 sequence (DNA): TGTTCCGGGGCCAGACAATTTGCAGATACGCAGTATTTT. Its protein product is CSGARQFADTQYF.

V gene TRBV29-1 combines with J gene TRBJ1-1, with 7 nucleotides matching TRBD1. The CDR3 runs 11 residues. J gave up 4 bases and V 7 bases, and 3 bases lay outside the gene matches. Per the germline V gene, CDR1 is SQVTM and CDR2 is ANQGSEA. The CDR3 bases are TGCAGCGCAACAGGGGTCACTGAAGCTTTCTTT. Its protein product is CSATGVTEAFF. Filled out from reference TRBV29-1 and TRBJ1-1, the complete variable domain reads SAVISQKPSRDICQRGTSLTIQCQVDSQVTMMFWYRQQPGQSLTLIATANQGSEATYESGFVIDKFPISRPNLTFSTLTVSNMSPEDSSIYLCSATGVTEAFFGQGTRLTVV.

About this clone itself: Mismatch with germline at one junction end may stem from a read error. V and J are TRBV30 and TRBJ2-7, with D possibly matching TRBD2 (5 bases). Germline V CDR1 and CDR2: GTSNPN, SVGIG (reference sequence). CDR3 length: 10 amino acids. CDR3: CAWKRTGLNF. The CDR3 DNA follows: TGTGCCTGGAAACGGACTGGACTGAACTTC.

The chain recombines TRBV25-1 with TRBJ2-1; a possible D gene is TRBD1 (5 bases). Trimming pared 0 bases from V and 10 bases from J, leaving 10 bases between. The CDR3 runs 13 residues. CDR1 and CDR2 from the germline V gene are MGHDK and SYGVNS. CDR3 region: CASSEYRRTEQFF. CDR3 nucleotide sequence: TGTGCCAGCAGTGAATATCGGCGGACAGAGCAGTTCTTC.

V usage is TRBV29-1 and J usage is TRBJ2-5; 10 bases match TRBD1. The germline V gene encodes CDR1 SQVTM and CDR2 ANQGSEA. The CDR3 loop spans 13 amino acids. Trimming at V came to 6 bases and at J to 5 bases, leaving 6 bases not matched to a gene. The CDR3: CSVGRDRGETQYF. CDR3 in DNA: TGCAGCGTCGGCCGGGACAGGGGTGAGACCCAGTACTTC.

The CDR3 DNA follows: TGCAGCGTCCCTAGTGCCACAGGGTCGCGCGAGCAGTACTTC. Amino acids: CSVPSATGSREQYF. This chain uses TRBV29-1 with TRBJ2-7, with D maybe TRBD1 (6 bases). V lost 6 bases to trimming and J lost 6 bases, with 21 bases between them. Germline V gene lookup returns CDR1 SQVTM and CDR2 ANQGSEA. The CDR3 totals 14 residues.

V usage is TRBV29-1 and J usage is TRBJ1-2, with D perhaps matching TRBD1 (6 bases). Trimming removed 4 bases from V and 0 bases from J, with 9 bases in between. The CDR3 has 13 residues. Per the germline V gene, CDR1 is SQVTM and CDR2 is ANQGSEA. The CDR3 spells CSVGQAANYGYTF. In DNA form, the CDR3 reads TGCAGCGTTGGACAGGCCGCTAACTATGGCTACACCTTC.

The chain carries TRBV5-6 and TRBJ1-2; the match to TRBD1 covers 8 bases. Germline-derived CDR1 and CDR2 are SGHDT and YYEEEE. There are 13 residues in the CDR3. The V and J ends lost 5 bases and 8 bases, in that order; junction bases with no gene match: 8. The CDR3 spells CASSLTGVWGYTF. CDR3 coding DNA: TGTGCCAGCAGTCTGACAGGGGTCTGGGGCTACACCTTC.

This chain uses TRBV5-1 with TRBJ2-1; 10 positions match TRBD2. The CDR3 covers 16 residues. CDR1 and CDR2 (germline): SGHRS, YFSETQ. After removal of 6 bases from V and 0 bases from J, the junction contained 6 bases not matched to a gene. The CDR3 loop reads CASNLAGGTSYNEQFF. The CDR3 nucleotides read TGCGCCAGCAACTTAGCGGGGGGTACCTCCTACAATGAGCAGTTCTTC.

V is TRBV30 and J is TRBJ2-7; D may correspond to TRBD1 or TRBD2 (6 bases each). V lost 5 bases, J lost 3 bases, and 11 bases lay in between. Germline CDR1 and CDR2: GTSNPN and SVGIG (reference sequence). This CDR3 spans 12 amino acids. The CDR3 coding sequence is TGTGCCTGGCAACAGGGAGGCTACGAGCAGTACTTC. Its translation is CAWQQGGYEQYF. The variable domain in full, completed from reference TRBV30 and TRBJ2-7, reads SQTIHQWPATLVQPVGSPLSLECTVEGTSNPNLYWYRQAAGRGLQLLFYSVGIGQISSEVPQNLSASRPQDRQFILSSKKLLLSDSGFYLCAWQQGGYEQYFGPGTRLTVT.